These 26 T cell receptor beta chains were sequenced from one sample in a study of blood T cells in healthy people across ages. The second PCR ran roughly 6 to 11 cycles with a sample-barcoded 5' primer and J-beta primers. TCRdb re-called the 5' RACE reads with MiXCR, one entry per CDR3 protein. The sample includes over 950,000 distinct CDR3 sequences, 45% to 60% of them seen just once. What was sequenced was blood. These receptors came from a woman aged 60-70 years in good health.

The CDR3 here is CSDKSSYNEQFF. The CDR3 coding sequence is TGCAGCGACAAATCCTCCTACAATGAGCAGTTCTTC. The chain combines TRBV29-1 with TRBJ2-1; no clear D. V shed 7 bases and J shed 0 bases, with 7 bases lying between them. The CDR3 consists of 12 residues. Germline CDR1 SQVTM, CDR2 ANQGSEA.

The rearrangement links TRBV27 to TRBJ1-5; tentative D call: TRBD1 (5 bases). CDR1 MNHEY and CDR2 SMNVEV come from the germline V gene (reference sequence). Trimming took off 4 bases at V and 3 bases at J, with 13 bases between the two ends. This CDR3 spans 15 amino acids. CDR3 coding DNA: TGTGCCAGCAGTTCCCGGGACTCAAACAATCAGCCCCAGCATTTT. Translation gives CASSSRDSNNQPQHF.

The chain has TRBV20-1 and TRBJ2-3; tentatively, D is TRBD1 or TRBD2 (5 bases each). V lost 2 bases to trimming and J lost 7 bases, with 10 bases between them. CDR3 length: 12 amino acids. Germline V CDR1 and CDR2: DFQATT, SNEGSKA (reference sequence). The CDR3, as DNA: TGCAGTGCTAGATGGGGGTCGCATACGCAGTATTTT. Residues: CSARWGSHTQYF.

CDR3 residues: CASSFQDSSYEQYF. Written as DNA, the CDR3 is TGCGCCAGCAGCTTCCAGGATAGCTCCTACGAGCAGTACTTC. The rearrangement joins TRBV4-3 to TRBJ2-7; D remains ambiguous. Germline CDR1 and CDR2: LGHNA and YSLEER. Trimming pared 5 bases from V and 0 bases from J, leaving 11 bases between. The CDR3 contains 14 residues.

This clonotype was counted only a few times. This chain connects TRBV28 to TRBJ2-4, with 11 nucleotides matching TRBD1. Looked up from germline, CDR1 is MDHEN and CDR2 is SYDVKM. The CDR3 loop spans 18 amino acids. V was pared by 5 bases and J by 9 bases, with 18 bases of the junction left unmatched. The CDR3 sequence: CASSIFSTPGQGGGIQYF. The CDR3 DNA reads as TGTGCCAGCAGTATTTTCTCCACACCGGGACAGGGGGGAGGCATTCAGTACTTC.

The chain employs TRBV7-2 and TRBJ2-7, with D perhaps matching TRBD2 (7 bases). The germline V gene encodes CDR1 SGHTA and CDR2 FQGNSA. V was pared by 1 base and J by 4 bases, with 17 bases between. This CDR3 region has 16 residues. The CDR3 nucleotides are TGTGCCAGCAGCTTAGTTGCGGGAGCAACAGGGTACGAGCAGTACTTC. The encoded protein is CASSLVAGATGYEQYF.

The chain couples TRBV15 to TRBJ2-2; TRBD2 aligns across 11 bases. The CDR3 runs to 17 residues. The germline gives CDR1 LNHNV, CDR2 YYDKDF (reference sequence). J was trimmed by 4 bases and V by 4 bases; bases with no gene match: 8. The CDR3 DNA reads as TGTGCCACCAGCAAGCCGGGACTAGCGGAAAGCACCGGGGAGCTGTTTTTT. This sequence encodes CATSKPGLAESTGELFF.

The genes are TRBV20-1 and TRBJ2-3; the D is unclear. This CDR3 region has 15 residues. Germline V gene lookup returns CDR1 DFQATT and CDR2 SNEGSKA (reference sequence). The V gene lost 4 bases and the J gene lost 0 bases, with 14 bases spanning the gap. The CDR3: CSAISRTESTDTQYF. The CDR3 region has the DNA TGCAGTGCTATTTCCCGGACGGAGAGCACAGATACGCAGTATTTT.

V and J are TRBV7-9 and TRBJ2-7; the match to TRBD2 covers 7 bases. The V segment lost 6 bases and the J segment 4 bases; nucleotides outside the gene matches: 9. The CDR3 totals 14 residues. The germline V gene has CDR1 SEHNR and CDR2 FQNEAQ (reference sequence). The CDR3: CASRSSGDGYEQYF. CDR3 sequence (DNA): TGTGCCAGCAGGTCCAGCGGGGATGGATACGAGCAGTACTTC.

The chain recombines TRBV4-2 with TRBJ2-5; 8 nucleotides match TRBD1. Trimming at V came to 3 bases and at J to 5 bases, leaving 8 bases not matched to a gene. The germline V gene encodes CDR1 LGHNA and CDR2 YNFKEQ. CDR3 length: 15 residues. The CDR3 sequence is CASSQGQVGRETQYF. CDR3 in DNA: TGTGCCAGCAGCCAGGGACAGGTCGGACGGGAGACCCAGTACTTC.

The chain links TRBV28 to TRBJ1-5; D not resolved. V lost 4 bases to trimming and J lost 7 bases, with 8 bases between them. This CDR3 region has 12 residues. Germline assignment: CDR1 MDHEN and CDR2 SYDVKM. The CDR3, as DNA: TGTGCCAGCAGTTCCTCAAAGCAGCCCCAGCATTTT. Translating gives CASSSSKQPQHF.

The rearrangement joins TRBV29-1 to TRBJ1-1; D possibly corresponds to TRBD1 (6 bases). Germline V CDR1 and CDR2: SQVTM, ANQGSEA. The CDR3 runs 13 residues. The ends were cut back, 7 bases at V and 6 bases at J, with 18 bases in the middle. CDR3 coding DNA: TGCAGCGCCCAAAGGGGGGCGCAGGCTGAAGCTTTCTTT. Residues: CSAQRGAQAEAFF.

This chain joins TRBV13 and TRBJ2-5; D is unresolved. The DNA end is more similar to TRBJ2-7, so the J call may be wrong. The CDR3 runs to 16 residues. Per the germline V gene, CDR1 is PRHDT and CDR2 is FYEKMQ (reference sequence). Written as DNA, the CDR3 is TGTGCCAGCAGCTTAGGCCGGTTGGGTTCCGGAGACGAGCAGTACTTC. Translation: CASSLGRLGSGDEQYF.

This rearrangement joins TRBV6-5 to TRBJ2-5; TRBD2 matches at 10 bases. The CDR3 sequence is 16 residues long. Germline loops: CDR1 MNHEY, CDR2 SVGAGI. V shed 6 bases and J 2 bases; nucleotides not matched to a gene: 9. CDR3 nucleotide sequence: TGTGCCAGCAGCAGCGTTAAGCGGGAGGGTCAAGAGACCCAGTACTTC. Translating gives CASSSVKREGQETQYF.

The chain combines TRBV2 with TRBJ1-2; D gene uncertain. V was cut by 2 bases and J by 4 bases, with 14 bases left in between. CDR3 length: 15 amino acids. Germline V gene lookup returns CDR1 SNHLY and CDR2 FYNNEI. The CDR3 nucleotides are TGTGCCAGCAGTGAATCAAGTTATACTGGCTATGGCTACACCTTC. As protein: CASSESSYTGYGYTF.

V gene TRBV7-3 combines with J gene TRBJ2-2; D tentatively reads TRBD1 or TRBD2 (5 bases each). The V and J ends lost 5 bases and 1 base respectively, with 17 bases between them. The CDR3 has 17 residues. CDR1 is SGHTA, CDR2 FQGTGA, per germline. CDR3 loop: CASSPHWGAGNTGELFF. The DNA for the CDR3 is TGTGCCAGCAGCCCCCACTGGGGCGCGGGGAACACCGGGGAGCTGTTTTTT. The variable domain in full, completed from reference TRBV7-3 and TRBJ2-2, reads GAGVSQTPSNKVTEKGKYVELRCDPISGHTALYWYRQSLGQGPEFLIYFQGTGAADDSGLPNDRFFAVRPEGSVSTLKIQRTERGDSAVYLCASSPHWGAGNTGELFFGEGSRLTVL.

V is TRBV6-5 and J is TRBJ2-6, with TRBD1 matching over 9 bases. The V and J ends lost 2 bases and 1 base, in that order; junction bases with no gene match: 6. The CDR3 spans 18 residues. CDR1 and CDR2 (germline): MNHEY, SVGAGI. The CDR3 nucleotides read TGTGCCAGCAGTTACCACCGGGACAGGGAATCTGGGGCCAACGTCCTGACTTTC. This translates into CASSYHRDRESGANVLTF.

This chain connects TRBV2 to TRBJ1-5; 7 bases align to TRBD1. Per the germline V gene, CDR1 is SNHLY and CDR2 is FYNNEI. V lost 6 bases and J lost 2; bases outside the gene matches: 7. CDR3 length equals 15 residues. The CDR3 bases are TGTGCCAGCAGACTGACAGGGTACGGCAATCAGCCCCAGCATTTT. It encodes CASRLTGYGNQPQHF. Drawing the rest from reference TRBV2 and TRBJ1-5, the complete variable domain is EPEVTQTPSHQVTQMGQEVILRCVPISNHLYFYWYRQILGQKVEFLVSFYNNEISEKSEIFDDQFSVERPDGSNFTLKIRSTKLEDSAMYFCASRLTGYGNQPQHFGDGTRLSIL.

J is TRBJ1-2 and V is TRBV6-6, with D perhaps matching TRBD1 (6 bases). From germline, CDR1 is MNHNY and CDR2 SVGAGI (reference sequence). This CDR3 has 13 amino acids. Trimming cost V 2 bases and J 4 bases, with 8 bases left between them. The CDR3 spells CASSYTDSYGYTF. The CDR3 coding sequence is TGTGCCAGCAGTTACACGGACAGCTATGGCTACACCTTC.

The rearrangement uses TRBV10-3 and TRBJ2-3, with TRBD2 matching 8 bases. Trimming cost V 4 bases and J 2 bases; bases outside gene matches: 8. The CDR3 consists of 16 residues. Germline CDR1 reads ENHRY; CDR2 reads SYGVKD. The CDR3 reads CAISADSGRITDTQYF. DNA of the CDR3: TGTGCCATCAGTGCTGACAGCGGGAGAATCACAGATACGCAGTATTTT.

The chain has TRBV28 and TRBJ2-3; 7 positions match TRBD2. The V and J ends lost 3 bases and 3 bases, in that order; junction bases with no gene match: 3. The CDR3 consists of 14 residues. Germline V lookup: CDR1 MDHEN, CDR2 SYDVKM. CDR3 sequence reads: CASSLPGRTDTQYF. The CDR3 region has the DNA TGTGCCAGCAGTTTGCCCGGGAGGACAGATACGCAGTATTTT.

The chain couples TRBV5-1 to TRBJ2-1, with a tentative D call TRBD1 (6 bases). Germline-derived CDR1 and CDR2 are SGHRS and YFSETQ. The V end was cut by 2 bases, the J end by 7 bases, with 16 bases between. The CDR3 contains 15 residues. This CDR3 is CASSFPQQGDNEQFF. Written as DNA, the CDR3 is TGCGCCAGCAGCTTCCCACAACAGGGAGATAATGAGCAGTTCTTC.

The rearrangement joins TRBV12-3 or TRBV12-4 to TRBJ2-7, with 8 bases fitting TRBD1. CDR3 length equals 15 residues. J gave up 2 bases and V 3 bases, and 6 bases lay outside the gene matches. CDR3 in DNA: TGTGCCAGCAGTTTTAGGACAGGGACGACCTACGAGCAGTACTTC. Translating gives CASSFRTGTTYEQYF.

The CDR3 loop is CASSGPYRVWTKNIQYF. The CDR3 nucleotides are TGTGCCAGCAGTGGGCCGTACAGGGTTTGGACCAAAAACATTCAGTACTTC. The rearrangement links TRBV27 to TRBJ2-4, with D tentatively TRBD1 (6 bases). CDR3 length: 17 amino acids. Between the trimmed V and J ends, which lost 5 bases and 2 bases, there was a span of 19 bases. Germline values: CDR1 MNHEY, CDR2 SMNVEV (reference sequence).

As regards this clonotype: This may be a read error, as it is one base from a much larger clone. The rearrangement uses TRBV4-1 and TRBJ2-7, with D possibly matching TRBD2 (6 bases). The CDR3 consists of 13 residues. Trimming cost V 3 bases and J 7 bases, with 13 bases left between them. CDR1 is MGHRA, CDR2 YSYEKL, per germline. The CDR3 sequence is CASSHGGAGEQYF. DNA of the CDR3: TGCGCCAGCAGCCACGGGGGAGCAGGAGAGCAGTACTTC.

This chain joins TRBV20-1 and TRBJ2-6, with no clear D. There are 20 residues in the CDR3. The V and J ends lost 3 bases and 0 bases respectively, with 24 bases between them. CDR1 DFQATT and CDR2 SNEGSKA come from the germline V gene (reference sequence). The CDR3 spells CSASLEVTLLGFSGANVLTF. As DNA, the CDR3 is TGCAGTGCTAGTCTAGAGGTTACTTTGTTGGGCTTCTCTGGGGCCAACGTCCTGACTTTC.